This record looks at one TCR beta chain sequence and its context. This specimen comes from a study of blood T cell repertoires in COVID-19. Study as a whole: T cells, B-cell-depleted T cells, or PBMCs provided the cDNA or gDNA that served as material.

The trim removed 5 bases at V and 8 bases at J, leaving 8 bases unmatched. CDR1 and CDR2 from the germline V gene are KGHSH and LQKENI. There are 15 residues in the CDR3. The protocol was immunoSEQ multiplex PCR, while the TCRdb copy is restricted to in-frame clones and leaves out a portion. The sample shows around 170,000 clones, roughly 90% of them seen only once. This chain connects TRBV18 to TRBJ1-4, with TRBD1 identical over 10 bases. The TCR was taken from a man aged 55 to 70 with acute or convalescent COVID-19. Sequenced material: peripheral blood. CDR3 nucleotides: TGTGCCAGCTCAGGAGGGACAGGGGACGAGGAAAAACTGTTTTTT. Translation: CASSGGTGDEEKLFF.